The 29 T cell receptor beta chains reported below all come from one sample, sequenced in a study of shared clonotypes between healthy human individuals. The repertoire was sequenced with immunoSEQ multiplex PCR; TCRdb's copy has only in-frame clones and lacks some. The sample records about 2 million clones, about 95% being singletons. Terminally differentiated effector memory CD45RA+ cells were excluded by CCR7 positive selection of CD45RO-negative cells. The sequencing sample was made of naive CD8+ T cells sorted from blood. The receptors shown here come from a young man in good health.

The genes are TRBV5-6 and TRBJ2-2, with 12 nucleotides matching TRBD2. This CDR3 has 18 residues. J lost 4 bases, V lost 4 bases, and 11 bases had no gene match. CDR1 and CDR2 from the germline V gene are SGHDT and YYEEEE. The CDR3 spells CASSRDGLAGHGTGELFF. For the CDR3, the DNA is TGTGCCAGCAGCCGGGACGGACTAGCGGGACATGGCACCGGGGAGCTGTTTTTT.

The rearrangement joins TRBV28 to TRBJ2-7; no clear D. The CDR3 sequence is 11 residues long. In germline, CDR1 is MDHEN, CDR2 SYDVKM. CDR3 coding DNA: TGTCCAGCAAAGGGCCTCCACGAGCAGTACTTC. Amino acids: CPAKGLHEQYF.

Turning to this clone: The same CDR3 arises from other DNA sequences in this sample as well. V is TRBV30 and J is TRBJ2-7; no clear D gene. Trimming took 1 base from V and 2 from J, leaving 3 bases between them. This CDR3 is 11 amino acids long. Germline assignment: CDR1 GTSNPN and CDR2 SVGIG (reference sequence). The CDR3 coding sequence is TGTGCCTGGAGTGACACCTACGAGCAGTACTTC. Translated, it gives CAWSDTYEQYF. Combining the CDR3 with reference TRBV30 and TRBJ2-7 gives the whole variable domain SQTIHQWPATLVQPVGSPLSLECTVEGTSNPNLYWYRQAAGRGLQLLFYSVGIGQISSEVPQNLSASRPQDRQFILSSKKLLLSDSGFYLCAWSDTYEQYFGPGTRLTVT.

The rearrangement links TRBV6-5 to TRBJ1-1; D is unresolved. Trimming took 4 bases from V and 7 from J, leaving 10 bases between them. Germline lookup yields CDR1 MNHEY and CDR2 SVGAGI. The CDR3 has 12 residues. CDR3 DNA: TGTGCCAGCAGTTCCGGGTCTGGTGAAGCTTTCTTT. It specifies CASSSGSGEAFF.

This clone has just one count. V usage is TRBV9 and J usage is TRBJ2-1, with 10 bases that match TRBD2. Germline CDR1 and CDR2: SGDLS and YYNGEE. The junction had 15 bases not matched to a gene; V was cut back by 3 bases and J by 9 bases. CDR3 size: 17 residues. CDR3 bases: TGTGCCAGCAGCGGTTCTAGCGGGAGCCAGGTAGGGAGTGAGCAGTTCTTC. Translating it yields CASSGSSGSQVGSEQFF.

For this clone: At one end the junction does not follow the germline gene, possibly because of a read error. The chain recombines TRBV10-1 with TRBJ2-3; possible D gene TRBD2, 5 bases. The CDR3 spans 13 residues. Germline V gene data show CDR1 as WNHNN and CDR2 as SYGVQD (reference sequence). The CDR3 sequence is CASSPPEGRYAVF. For the CDR3, the DNA is TGCGCCAGCAGCCCTCCAGAGGGCAGATACGCAGTATTT.

V usage is TRBV27 and J usage is TRBJ2-4; D is possibly TRBD2 (6 bases). This CDR3 region has 14 residues. V was clipped by 4 bases and J by 7 bases, with 14 bases between them. The germline gives CDR1 MNHEY, CDR2 SMNVEV (reference sequence). The CDR3 coding sequence is TGTGCCAGCAGTTCAGACATGGAGGGGAACATTCAGTACTTC. It specifies CASSSDMEGNIQYF.

The chain joins TRBV2 to TRBJ2-7; the match to TRBD1 covers 8 bases. Germline CDR1 reads SNHLY; CDR2 reads FYNNEI. The CDR3 loop spans 15 amino acids. The V gene end was trimmed by 4 bases and the J gene end by 2 bases; junction bases not matched to a gene: 7. CDR3 sequence: CASSAFGQGAYEQYF. The CDR3 nucleotides read TGTGCCAGCAGTGCCTTTGGACAGGGCGCCTACGAGCAGTACTTC.

The chain employs TRBV19 and TRBJ2-2; D gene uncertain. Trimming removed 3 bases at V and 1 base at J, with 6 bases between. The germline V gene encodes CDR1 LNHDA and CDR2 SQIVND (reference sequence). CDR3 size: 14 residues. As DNA, the CDR3 is TGTGCCAGTAGTATCGACTGGAACACCGGGGAGCTGTTTTTT. Protein product: CASSIDWNTGELFF.

Details on this clone: The sample carries other DNA sequences with the same CDR3. The J gene is TRBJ1-5, the V gene TRBV30; D not certain. Germline V CDR1 and CDR2: GTSNPN, SVGIG (reference sequence). The CDR3 consists of 14 residues. The V gene lost 2 bases and the J gene lost 5 bases, with 13 bases spanning the gap. The CDR3 DNA follows: TGTGCCTGGAGTCCAGGAGTCGGGGATCAGCCCCAGCATTTT. Protein product: CAWSPGVGDQPQHF.

In its sample, this clone was seen a few times. This chain joins TRBV25-1 and TRBJ1-5; 9 bases are a match to TRBD1. The CDR3 is 15 amino acids. V shed 4 bases and J 6 bases; nucleotides not matched to a gene: 7. Germline V gives CDR1 MGHDK, CDR2 SYGVNS. This CDR3 is CASSATGGAGQPQHF. CDR3 sequence (DNA): TGTGCCAGCAGTGCCACAGGGGGCGCGGGTCAGCCCCAGCATTTT. The variable domain in full, with the rest retrieved from reference TRBV25-1 and TRBJ1-5, is EADIYQTPRYLVIGTGKKITLECSQTMGHDKMYWYQQDPGMELHLIHYSYGVNSTEKGDLSSESTVSRIRTEHFPLTLESARPSHTSQYLCASSATGGAGQPQHFGDGTRLSIL.

The CDR3 sequence is CASSYHGGVNTGELFF. The CDR3 nucleotides are TGTGCCAGCAGTTATCATGGCGGGGTTAACACCGGGGAGCTGTTTTTT. The gene calls are TRBV6-5 and TRBJ2-2, with a possible D match to TRBD2 (6 bases). V dropped 3 bases and J dropped 2 bases, with 13 bases sitting between them. The CDR3 runs to 16 residues. Germline CDR1 and CDR2: MNHEY and SVGAGI.

This chain uses TRBV9 with TRBJ1-2; no reliable D call. In germline, CDR1 is SGDLS, CDR2 YYNGEE. Trimming removed 4 bases from V and 8 bases from J, with 12 bases in between. This CDR3 spans 12 amino acids. The CDR3 loop is CASSSSLGGYTF. DNA for the CDR3: TGTGCCAGCAGCTCCAGCCTGGGGGGCTACACCTTC.

This clone occurred once. This chain joins TRBV25-1 and TRBJ2-7; no clear D gene. CDR1 is MGHDK, CDR2 SYGVNS, per germline. V shed 0 bases and J shed 5 bases, with 17 bases lying between them. CDR3 length equals 16 residues. This chain's CDR3 is CASSEYHLSQPDEQYF. The CDR3 DNA follows: TGTGCCAGCAGTGAATATCATCTGAGCCAGCCCGACGAGCAGTACTTC.

The V call is TRBV6-6, the J call TRBJ2-5, with D hard to call. This CDR3 contains 12 residues. CDR1 is MNHNY and CDR2 is SVGAGI in the germline V gene (reference sequence). V lost 11 bases and J lost 0, with 10 bases in between. The CDR3 sequence: CAPSADQETQYF. DNA of the CDR3: TGTGCCCCCTCGGCGGACCAAGAGACCCAGTACTTC.

V and J are TRBV28 and TRBJ2-1; TRBD1 might be the D (6 bases). The ends were cut back, 6 bases at V and 4 bases at J, with 16 bases in the middle. CDR1 and CDR2 from the germline V gene are MDHEN and SYDVKM. CDR3 length equals 15 residues. The CDR3 coding sequence is TGTGCCAGCAGGGAAAGGGACACCCTTTACAATGAGCAGTTCTTC. Amino acid sequence: CASRERDTLYNEQFF.

Regarding this clone: Additional DNA sequences in this sample encode the identical CDR3. CDR3 DNA: TGCGCCAGCAGCTTGGGACAGGGGCGTAACACCGGGGAGCTGTTTTTT. As protein: CASSLGQGRNTGELFF. The chain has TRBV5-1 and TRBJ2-2, with 8 nucleotides matching TRBD1. This CDR3 has 16 residues. Germline trimming cut 0 bases from V and 2 bases from J; bases unmatched to any gene: 3. Germline V gene sequence: CDR1 SGHRS, CDR2 YFSETQ.

The rearrangement links TRBV2 to TRBJ1-4, with D unresolved. Between the trimmed V and J ends, which lost 3 bases and 7 bases, there was a span of 12 bases. The CDR3 loop spans 14 amino acids. Germline V lookup: CDR1 SNHLY, CDR2 FYNNEI. The CDR3 sequence: CASSDGQMGEKLFF. The CDR3 nucleotides read TGTGCCAGCAGTGACGGTCAGATGGGTGAAAAACTGTTTTTT.

The V and J genes are TRBV2 and TRBJ2-5; no clear D gene. The V end was cut by 0 bases, the J end by 2 bases, with 10 bases between. Per the germline V gene, CDR1 is SNHLY and CDR2 is FYNNEI. This CDR3 contains 15 residues. The CDR3 protein is CASSEAGFQQETQYF. CDR3 sequence (DNA): TGTGCCAGCAGTGAAGCGGGATTTCAACAAGAGACCCAGTACTTC.

The chain has TRBV27 and TRBJ2-7, with TRBD2 as a possible D gene (5 bases). Germline CDR1 MNHEY, CDR2 SMNVEV (reference sequence). This CDR3 has 14 amino acids. V was clipped by 6 bases and J by 2 bases, with 14 bases between them. CDR3 region: CASRSSGGPYEQYF. CDR3 DNA sequence: TGTGCCAGCAGATCGTCCGGAGGCCCCTACGAGCAGTACTTC.

J is TRBJ2-5 and V is TRBV11-2, with TRBD2 identical over 11 bases. Germline V CDR1 and CDR2: SGHAT, FQNNGV. The V and J ends lost 5 bases and 3 bases, in that order; junction bases with no gene match: 14. CDR3 length: 18 amino acids. CDR3 DNA: TGTGCCAGCAGCCCACTGGGACTAGCGGAGGGCAGAAAAGAGACCCAGTACTTC. It specifies CASSPLGLAEGRKETQYF. The whole variable domain, remainder taken from reference TRBV11-2 and TRBJ2-5, is EAGVAQSPRYKIIEKRQSVAFWCNPISGHATLYWYQQILGQGPKLLIQFQNNGVVDDSQLPKDRFSAERLKGVDSTLKIQPAKLEDSAVYLCASSPLGLAEGRKETQYFGPGTRLLVL.

J is TRBJ1-4 and V is TRBV7-9; D not certain. The length of the CDR3 is 12 residues. Trimming cost V 1 base and J 7 bases, with 4 bases left between them. CDR1 is SEHNR and CDR2 is FQNEAQ in the germline V gene (reference sequence). The CDR3 region has the DNA TGTGCCAGCAGCTTAGTGGTTGAAAAACTGTTTTTT. It specifies CASSLVVEKLFF.

The V and J genes are TRBV7-6 and TRBJ2-2, with 14 bases matching TRBD2. This CDR3 spans 19 amino acids. Germline loops: CDR1 SGHVS, CDR2 FNYEAQ. Trimming took 5 bases from V and 5 from J; bases not matched to a gene: 13. Here the CDR3 DNA reads TGTGCCAGCAGCCCTATCCCCGGGACTAGCGGGGGCGAGACCGGGGAGCTGTTTTTT. Translating it yields CASSPIPGTSGGETGELFF.

V is TRBV9 and J is TRBJ2-1; 7 bases agree with TRBD2. V dropped 1 base and J dropped 3; count of bases not matched to a gene: 7. Germline-derived CDR1 and CDR2 are SGDLS and YYNGEE. The CDR3 is made up of 16 amino acids. The CDR3 is CASSVLGTTLYNEQFF. In DNA, the CDR3 is TGTGCCAGCAGCGTACTGGGGACTACCCTCTACAATGAGCAGTTCTTC.

Comments on this clone: Additional DNA sequences in this sample encode the identical CDR3. The chain couples TRBV28 to TRBJ2-2, with 7 bases lining up with TRBD1. Germline assignment: CDR1 MDHEN and CDR2 SYDVKM. V shed 6 bases and J 4 bases; nucleotides not matched to a gene: 5. This CDR3 has 14 residues. CDR3 protein: CASRLQGSTGELFF. The CDR3 region has the DNA TGTGCCAGCAGGCTACAGGGGTCCACCGGGGAGCTGTTTTTT.

The chain is built from TRBV27 and TRBJ1-2; possibly TRBD1 for D (5 bases). CDR1 and CDR2 from the germline V gene are MNHEY and SMNVEV (reference sequence). V gave up 3 bases and J gave up 4 bases, with 9 bases separating them. The CDR3 contains 13 residues. The DNA for the CDR3 is TGTGCCAGCAGTTTGGGGGTGAGCTATGGCTACACCTTC. Translation: CASSLGVSYGYTF.

The CDR3 DNA reads as TGTGCCAGCAGTGAGGGACTAGCGGGAGAGTATGAGCAGTACTTC. Residues: CASSEGLAGEYEQYF. V is TRBV6-1 and J is TRBJ2-7; 14 bases fit TRBD2. V was pared by 3 bases and J by 7 bases, with 5 bases of the junction left unmatched. This CDR3 is built from 15 residues. Germline values: CDR1 MNHNS, CDR2 SASEGT.

V and J are TRBV6-6 and TRBJ1-6; no definite D call. Germline V lookup: CDR1 MNHNY, CDR2 SVGAGI (reference sequence). V lost 0 bases and J 8 bases, leaving 11 bases between the germline ends. The length of the CDR3 is 15 residues. This chain's CDR3 is CASSYSDLVDSPLHF. The DNA for the CDR3 is TGTGCCAGCAGTTACTCTGATCTGGTGGATTCACCCCTCCACTTT.

This chain connects TRBV6-5 to TRBJ2-7; 9 positions agree with TRBD1. CDR1 and CDR2 from the germline V gene are MNHEY and SVGAGI. V was clipped by 6 bases and J by 4 bases; unmatched bases: 7. The CDR3 length is 14 residues. The CDR3 DNA sequence: TGTGCCAGCAGCCAACAGGGGGCTAGGTACGAGCAGTACTTC. This translates into CASSQQGARYEQYF.